This T cell receptor beta chain stems from a study of blood T cell repertoires in COVID-19. On the study more broadly: There were acute and convalescent COVID-19 samples, and they came from the United States, Italy and Spain.

The data were produced by immunoSEQ multiplex PCR, yet TCRdb's version contains in-frame clones alone and is incomplete. The sample has some 250,000 clones, about 80% seen once. Germline CDR1 SGHVS, CDR2 FQNEAQ. V lost 5 bases, J lost 2 bases, and 6 bases stayed unmatched. The CDR3 spans 15 residues. The source of this sequence is a woman aged 80 or older with acute or convalescent COVID-19. Sequenced: peripheral blood. The J gene is TRBJ2-3, the V gene TRBV7-8; TRBD1 aligns across 8 bases. The CDR3 spells CASSETGAHTDTQYF. The CDR3 nucleotides read TGTGCCAGCAGCGAGACAGGGGCCCACACAGATACGCAGTATTTT.